The sequence of this T cell receptor beta chain was determined in a study of regulatory T cells in long-lasting Graves disease. J gave up 2 bases and V 2 bases, and 1 base lay outside the gene matches. Germline V lookup: CDR1 MDHEN, CDR2 SYDVKM. CDR3 size: 14 residues. Time point described: persistent/refractory GD, antithyroid drugs over 5 years with positive TRAb. From PBMCs, RNA was extracted and then used to make the TCR library. In this sample, this clonotype turned up many times. Its antigen is not identified. Study results and limitations: Persistent disease samples used TRBV28, TRBJ1-2 and TRBJ2-5 preferentially.

Construction of the TCR beta libraries employed iRepertoire HTBI primers in conjunction with Arm-PCR of CDR3 regions. Source study methods: Sample data revealed under 75 TRBV and 11 to 15 TRBJ segments. In TCRdb, the multiplex PCR reads were re-called with MiXCR into one record per CDR3 protein. The V and J calls were determined by TCRdb, not by the authors. The sample shows about 290,000 distinct CDR3 sequences, 20% to 25% of them seen only once. This clonotype was obtained from a female donor with Graves disease. V usage is TRBV28 and J usage is TRBJ2-5; 8 bases map to TRBD2. The starting material was peripheral blood mononuclear cells (PBMCs), obtained when the disease was refractory, from a patient treated with antithyroid drugs. CDR3 in amino acids: CASSLPGGQETQYF. CDR3 DNA sequence: TGTGCCAGCAGTTTACCGGGAGGGCAAGAGACCCAGTACTTC.